This TCR beta chain came from a study of Ad26.COV2.S vaccination and SARS-CoV-2 variants. Treatment defined: roughly 19 received Ad26.COV2.S at low or high dose, single or two shots; 5 received placebo; per-sample allocation not given. The samples were gathered on day 63 after the first injection of vaccine or placebo. V lost 5 bases and J lost 5, with 19 bases in between. The CDR3 contains 16 residues. Germline CDR1 reads SGHNT; CDR2 reads YENEEA. Assay used: immunoSEQ multiplex PCR; TCRdb lists only in-frame clones, some missing. Among a few hundred thousand clones listed, roughly 90% were seen once.

The sequence was obtained from a person aged 18-65 years who received the Ad26.COV2.S COVID-19 vaccine or a placebo. The chain joins TRBV11-3 to TRBJ2-1; tentatively, D is TRBD1 (8 bases). Source: peripheral blood, taken in a trial of Ad26.COV2.S vaccine versus placebo. CDR3: CASSATFTGGDNEQFF. The CDR3, as DNA: TGTGCCAGCAGCGCGACTTTTACAGGGGGGGACAATGAGCAGTTCTTC.